This T cell receptor beta chain was sequenced in a study of T cells in women clearing cervical HPV infection. Study background: Controls' single incident HPV16 infection cleared within 12 months without precancer.

In regard to this clone: The read finishes 3 residues shy of the CDR3 end, and the germline J gene is used to complete it.

Each participant carried one incident cervical HPV16 infection only. Trimming at V came to 5 bases and at J to 6 bases, leaving 10 bases not matched to a gene. The CDR3 is 15 amino acids. CDR1 is DFQATT, CDR2 SNEGSKA, per germline (reference sequence). Here immunoSEQ multiplex PCR was the method, and the copy in TCRdb shows in-frame clones only, minus some. This listing includes under 50,000 clones. The receptor comes from a woman between 18 and 69 years old with a cervical HPV16 infection that either progressed to CIN3+ or cleared (not recorded which). The chain carries TRBV20-1 and TRBJ2-3, with 11 bases that match TRBD1. The sample taken for sequencing was blood buffy coat. The CDR3 bases that were read are TGCAGTGCTTCCCCCGGACAGGGGGCAAAGGATACG. It yields the protein CSASPGQGAKDT. The whole CDR3 is CSASPGQGAKDTQYF.